The present entry profiles one TCR beta chain with its context. This specimen comes from a study of T cells in localized non-small cell lung cancer. This CDR3 comprises 14 residues. Germline CDR1 and CDR2: MGHDK and SYGVNS. Trimming at V came to 5 bases and at J to 4 bases, leaving 6 bases not matched to a gene. Libraries were prepared by immunoSEQ multiplex PCR; TCRdb keeps only in-frame clonotypes and omits some of them. Of fewer than 4,500 clones listed, under 30% are singletons. The chain recombines TRBV25-1 with TRBJ1-2; 8 bases are a match to TRBD1. The sequencing here drew on lung tumor tissue, taken before any cancer treatment. The TCR sequence derives from a female donor of 60 years or more with stage I lung adenocarcinoma. The CDR3 reads CASSRQGLSYGYTF. For the CDR3, the DNA is TGTGCCAGCAGTCGACAGGGGTTGAGCTATGGCTACACCTTC.